There are many counts of the clone carrying this T cell receptor (beta chain). No antigen is known for it. The data originate from a study of metastatic and nonmetastatic thyroid tumors. TCRdb called clones again from the PCR reads with MiXCR. The sample includes about 27,000 clones, more than 14% seen only once; the top ten take 15% to 18%. Study findings and constraints: Malignant tumors reportedly showed significantly higher TCR beta diversity than benign nodules in both blood and tumor.

In germline, CDR1 is SGHDT, CDR2 YYEEEE. V shed 5 bases and J 0 bases; nucleotides not matched to a gene: 4. This CDR3 spans 14 amino acids. Prior to thyroid surgery, none of the patients had received any treatment. V gene TRBV5-6 combines with J gene TRBJ2-7; TRBD1 aligns across 8 bases. The receptor's source is a male donor with papillary thyroid cancer or a benign thyroid nodule (not recorded which). Some clones in this sample may be carry-over from other donors' samples. The source material was blood. The CDR3: CASRRDRHSYEQYF. The CDR3 nucleotides read TGTGCCAGCAGACGGGACAGGCACTCCTACGAGCAGTACTTC. The full variable domain, completed using reference TRBV5-6 and TRBJ2-7, is DAGVTQSPTHLIKTRGQQVTLRCSPKSGHDTVSWYQQALGQGPQFIFQYYEEEERQRGNFPDRFSGHQFPNYSSELNVNALLLGDSALYLCASRRDRHSYEQYFGPGTRLTVT.